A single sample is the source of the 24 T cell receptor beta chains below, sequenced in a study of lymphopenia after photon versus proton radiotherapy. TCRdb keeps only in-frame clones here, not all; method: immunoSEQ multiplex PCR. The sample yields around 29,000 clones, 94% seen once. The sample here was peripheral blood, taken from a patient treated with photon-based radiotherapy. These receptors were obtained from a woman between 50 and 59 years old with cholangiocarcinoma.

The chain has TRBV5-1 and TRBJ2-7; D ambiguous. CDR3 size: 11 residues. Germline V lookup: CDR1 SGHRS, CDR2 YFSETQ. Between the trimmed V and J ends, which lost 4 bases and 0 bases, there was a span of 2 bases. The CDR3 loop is CASSDSYEQYF. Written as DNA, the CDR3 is TGCGCCAGCAGCGACTCCTACGAGCAGTACTTC.

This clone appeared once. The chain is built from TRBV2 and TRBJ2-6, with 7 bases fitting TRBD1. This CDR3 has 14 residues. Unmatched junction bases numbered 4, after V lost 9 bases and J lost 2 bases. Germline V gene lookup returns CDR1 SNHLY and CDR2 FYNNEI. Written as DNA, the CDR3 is TGTGCCAGTGGAACAGGGGCTGGGGCCAACGTCCTGACTTTC. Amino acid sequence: CASGTGAGANVLTF.

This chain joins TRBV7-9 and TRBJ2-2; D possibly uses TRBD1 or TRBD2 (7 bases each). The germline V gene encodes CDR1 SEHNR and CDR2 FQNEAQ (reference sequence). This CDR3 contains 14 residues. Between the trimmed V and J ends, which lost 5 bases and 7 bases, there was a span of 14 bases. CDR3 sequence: CASSKTGEGGELFF. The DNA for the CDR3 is TGTGCCAGCAGCAAAACAGGGGAGGGCGGGGAGCTGTTTTTT.

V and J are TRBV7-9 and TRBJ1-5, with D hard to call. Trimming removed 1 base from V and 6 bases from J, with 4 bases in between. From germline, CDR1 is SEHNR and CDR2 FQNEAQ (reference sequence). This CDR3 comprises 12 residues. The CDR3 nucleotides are TGTGCCAGCAGCTTAGGATCTCAGCCCCAGCATTTT. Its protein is CASSLGSQPQHF.

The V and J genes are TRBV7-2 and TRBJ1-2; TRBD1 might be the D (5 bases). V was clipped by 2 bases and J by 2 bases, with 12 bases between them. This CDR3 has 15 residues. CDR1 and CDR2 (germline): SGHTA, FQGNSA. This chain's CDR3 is CASSLRDGVNYGYTF. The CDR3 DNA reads TGTGCCAGCAGCTTACGGGACGGAGTCAACTATGGCTACACCTTC.

CDR3 sequence: CATKVQTSTDTQYF. The CDR3 DNA is TGTGCCACCAAAGTACAGACTAGCACAGATACGCAGTATTTT. V and J are TRBV6-6 and TRBJ2-3; D call uncertain. The CDR3 is 14 residues long. Germline CDR1 and CDR2: MNHNY and SVGAGI (reference sequence). With 10 bases removed from V and 0 bases from J, the gap between germline ends came to 14 bases.

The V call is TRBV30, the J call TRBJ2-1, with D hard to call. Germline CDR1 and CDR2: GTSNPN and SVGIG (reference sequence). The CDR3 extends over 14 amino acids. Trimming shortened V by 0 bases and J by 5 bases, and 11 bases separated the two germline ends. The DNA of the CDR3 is TGTGCCTGGAGTGTAAGGGCTGCAAACAATGAGCAGTTCTTC. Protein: CAWSVRAANNEQFF.

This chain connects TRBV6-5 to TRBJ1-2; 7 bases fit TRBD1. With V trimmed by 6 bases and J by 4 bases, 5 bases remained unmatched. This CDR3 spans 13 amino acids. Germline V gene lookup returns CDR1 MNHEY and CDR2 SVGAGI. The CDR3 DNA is TGTGCCAGCAGCCGACAGGGTTCCTATGGCTACACCTTC. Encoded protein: CASSRQGSYGYTF.

This chain's CDR3 is CASSTGQAETPLHF. The CDR3, as DNA: TGTGCCAGCAGCACCGGACAGGCTGAGACACCCCTCCACTTT. V usage is TRBV7-8 and J usage is TRBJ1-6, with 7 positions matching TRBD1. The ends lost 5 bases at V and 11 bases at J; junction bases unmatched: 9. Germline V CDR1 and CDR2: SGHVS, FQNEAQ. This CDR3 region has 14 residues.

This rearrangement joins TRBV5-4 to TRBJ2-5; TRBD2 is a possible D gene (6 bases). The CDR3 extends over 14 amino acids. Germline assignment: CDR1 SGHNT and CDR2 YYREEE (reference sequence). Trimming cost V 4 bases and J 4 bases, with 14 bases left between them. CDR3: CASSPWGVGETQYF. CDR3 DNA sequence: TGTGCCAGCAGCCCGTGGGGGGTTGGAGAGACCCAGTACTTC.

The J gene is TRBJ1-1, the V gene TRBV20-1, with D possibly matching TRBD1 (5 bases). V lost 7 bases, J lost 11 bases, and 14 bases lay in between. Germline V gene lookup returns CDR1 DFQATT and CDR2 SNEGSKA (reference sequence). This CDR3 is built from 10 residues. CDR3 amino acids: CSGGRTRAFF. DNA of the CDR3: TGCAGTGGGGGACGGACAAGGGCTTTCTTT.

The chain's CDR3 is CASSRQALNTEAFF. In DNA, the CDR3 is TGTGCCAGCAGCAGGCAAGCGTTGAACACTGAAGCTTTCTTT. The rearrangement uses TRBV7-9 and TRBJ1-1; D unclear. This CDR3 contains 14 residues. The V and J ends lost 5 bases and 0 bases respectively, with 10 bases between them. Per germline, CDR1 SEHNR and CDR2 FQNEAQ (reference sequence).

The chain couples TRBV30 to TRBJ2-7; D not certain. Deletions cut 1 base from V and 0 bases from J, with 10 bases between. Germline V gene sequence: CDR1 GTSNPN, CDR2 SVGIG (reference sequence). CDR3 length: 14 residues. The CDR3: CAWSGWENSYEQYF. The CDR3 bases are TGTGCCTGGAGTGGTTGGGAAAACTCCTACGAGCAGTACTTC.

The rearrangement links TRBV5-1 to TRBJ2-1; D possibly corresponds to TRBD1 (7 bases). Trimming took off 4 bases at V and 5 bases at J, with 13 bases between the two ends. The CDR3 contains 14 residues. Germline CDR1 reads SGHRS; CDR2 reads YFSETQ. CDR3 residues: CASSGGTVNNEQFF. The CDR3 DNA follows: TGCGCCAGCAGCGGCGGGACAGTTAACAATGAGCAGTTCTTC.

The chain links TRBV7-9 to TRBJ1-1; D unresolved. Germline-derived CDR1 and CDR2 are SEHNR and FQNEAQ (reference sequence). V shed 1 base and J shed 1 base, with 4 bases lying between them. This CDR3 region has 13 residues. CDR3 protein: CASSLGENTEAFF. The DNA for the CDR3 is TGTGCCAGCAGCTTAGGAGAGAACACTGAAGCTTTCTTT.

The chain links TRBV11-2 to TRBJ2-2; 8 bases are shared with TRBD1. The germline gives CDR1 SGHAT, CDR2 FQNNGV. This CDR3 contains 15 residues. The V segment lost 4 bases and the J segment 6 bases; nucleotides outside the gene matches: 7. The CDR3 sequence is CASSSDRGMAGELFF. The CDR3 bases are TGTGCCAGCAGCTCAGACAGGGGAATGGCCGGGGAGCTGTTTTTT. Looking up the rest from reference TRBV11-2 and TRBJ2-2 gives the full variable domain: EAGVAQSPRYKIIEKRQSVAFWCNPISGHATLYWYQQILGQGPKLLIQFQNNGVVDDSQLPKDRFSAERLKGVDSTLKIQPAKLEDSAVYLCASSSDRGMAGELFFGEGSRLTVL.

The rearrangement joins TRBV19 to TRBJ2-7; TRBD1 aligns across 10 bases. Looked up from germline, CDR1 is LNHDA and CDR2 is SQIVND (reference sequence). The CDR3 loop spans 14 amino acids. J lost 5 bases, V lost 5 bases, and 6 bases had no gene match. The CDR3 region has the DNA TGTGCCAGTAGTGGGGACAGGGGTTTAGACGAGCAGTACTTC. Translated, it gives CASSGDRGLDEQYF.

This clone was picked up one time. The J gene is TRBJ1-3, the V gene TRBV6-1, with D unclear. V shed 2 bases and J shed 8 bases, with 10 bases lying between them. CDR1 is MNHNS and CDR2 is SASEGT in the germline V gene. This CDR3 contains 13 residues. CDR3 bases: TGTGCCAGCAGTGAATTGGGAAGTTACACCATATATTTT. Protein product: CASSELGSYTIYF.

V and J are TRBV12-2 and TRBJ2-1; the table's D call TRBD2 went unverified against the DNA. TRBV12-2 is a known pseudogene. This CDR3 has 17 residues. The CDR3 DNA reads TGTGCAAGTCGCTTCCTCGGGGTAGCGGGGTACTACAATGAGCAGTTCTTC. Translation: CASRFLGVAGYYNEQFF.

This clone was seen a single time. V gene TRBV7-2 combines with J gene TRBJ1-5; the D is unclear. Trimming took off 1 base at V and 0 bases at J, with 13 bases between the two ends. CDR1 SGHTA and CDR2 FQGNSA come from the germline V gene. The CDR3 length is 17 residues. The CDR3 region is CASSLGGWDYSNQPQHF. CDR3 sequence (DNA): TGTGCCAGCAGCTTAGGGGGTTGGGATTATAGCAATCAGCCCCAGCATTTT.

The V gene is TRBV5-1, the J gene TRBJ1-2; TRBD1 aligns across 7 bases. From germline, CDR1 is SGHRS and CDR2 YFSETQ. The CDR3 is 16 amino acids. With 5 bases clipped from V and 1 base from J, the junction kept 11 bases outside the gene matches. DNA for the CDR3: TGCGCCAGCAGGGGCCCCGGGACAGCTGTTAACTATGGCTACACCTTC. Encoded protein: CASRGPGTAVNYGYTF.

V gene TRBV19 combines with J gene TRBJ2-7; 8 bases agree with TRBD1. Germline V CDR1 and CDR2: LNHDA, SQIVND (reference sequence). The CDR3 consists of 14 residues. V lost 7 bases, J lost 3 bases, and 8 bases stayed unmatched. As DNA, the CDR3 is TGTGCCAGTATGAAGACAGGGGTAGGCTACGAGCAGTACTTC. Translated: CASMKTGVGYEQYF.

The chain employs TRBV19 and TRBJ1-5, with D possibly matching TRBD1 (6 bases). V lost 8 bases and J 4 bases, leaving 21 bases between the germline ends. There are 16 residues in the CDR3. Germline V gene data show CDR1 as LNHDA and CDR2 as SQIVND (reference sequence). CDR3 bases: TGTGCCAGTCGCGGTGGCATACGGACAGATAATCAGCCCCAGCATTTT. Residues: CASRGGIRTDNQPQHF. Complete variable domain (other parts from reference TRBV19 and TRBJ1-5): DGGITQSPKYLFRKEGQNVTLSCEQNLNHDAMYWYRQDPGQGLRLIYYSQIVNDFQKGDIAEGYSVSREKKESFPLTVTSAQKNPTAFYLCASRGGIRTDNQPQHFGDGTRLSIL.

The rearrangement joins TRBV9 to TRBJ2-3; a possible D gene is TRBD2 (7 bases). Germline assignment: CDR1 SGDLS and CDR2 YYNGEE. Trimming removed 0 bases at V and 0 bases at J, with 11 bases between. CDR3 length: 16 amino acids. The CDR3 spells CASSVEGGGSTDTQYF. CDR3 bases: TGTGCCAGCAGCGTAGAGGGGGGAGGGAGCACAGATACGCAGTATTTT.